Each of the 4 T cell receptor beta chains below was sequenced from the same sample in a study of T cell repertoires in cytomegalovirus infection. TCRdb ran MiXCR on the reads and lists one entry per CDR3 protein. The table lists about 920,000 distinct CDR3 sequences, about 33% of them singletons. Antigen specificity for these receptors is unknown. The sample in question was cultured CD8+ T cells from PBMCs, obtained from culture after CMV antigen stimulation. The receptors were sampled from a human donor in good health (CMV status not recorded). Some clones in this sample may be carry-over from other donors' samples.

The chain joins TRBV15 to TRBJ1-5; 8 bases fit TRBD1. Unmatched junction bases numbered 6, after V lost 3 bases and J lost 5 bases. The CDR3 consists of 15 residues. Germline CDR1 LNHNV, CDR2 YYDKDF (reference sequence). In DNA, the CDR3 is TGTGCCACCAGCAGTTCTCCGGACAGGGATCAGCCCCAGCATTTT. Translating it yields CATSSSPDRDQPQHF.

This clonotype showed up many times. For the CDR3, the DNA is TGTGCCAGCAGCCTTAGCGAGGTTGGAGCTTTCTTT. Protein: CASSLSEVGAFF. This chain uses TRBV12-3 or TRBV12-4 with TRBJ1-1; D is uncertain. V shed 6 bases and J shed 10 bases, with 15 bases lying between them. The CDR3 covers 12 residues.

This chain uses TRBV20-1 with TRBJ2-3, with D perhaps being TRBD1 or TRBD2 (6 bases each). From germline, CDR1 is DFQATT and CDR2 SNEGSKA (reference sequence). With 1 base removed from V and 4 bases from J, the gap between germline ends came to 9 bases. The CDR3 runs to 13 residues. The CDR3 is CSARARGADTQYF. The CDR3 DNA reads TGCAGTGCTAGAGCGAGGGGGGCAGATACGCAGTATTTT.

For the CDR3, the DNA is TGTGCCAGCACCGAAGTGACAGCGGGGGCCGGGGAGCTGTTTTTT. It is translated as CASTEVTAGAGELFF. This rearrangement joins TRBV12-3 or TRBV12-4 to TRBJ2-2; TRBD2 matches at 8 bases. The CDR3 covers 15 residues. J was trimmed by 6 bases and V by 7 bases; bases with no gene match: 10.